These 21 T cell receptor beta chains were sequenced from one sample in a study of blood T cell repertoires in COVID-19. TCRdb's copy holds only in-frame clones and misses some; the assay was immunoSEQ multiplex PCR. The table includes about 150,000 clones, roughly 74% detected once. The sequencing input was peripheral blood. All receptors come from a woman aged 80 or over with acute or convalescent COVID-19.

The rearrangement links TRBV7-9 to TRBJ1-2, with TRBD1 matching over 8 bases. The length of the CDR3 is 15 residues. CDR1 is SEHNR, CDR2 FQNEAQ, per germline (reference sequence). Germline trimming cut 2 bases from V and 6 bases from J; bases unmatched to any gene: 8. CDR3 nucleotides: TGTGCCAGCAGCTTACAGGACAGGGTGACGAATGGCTACACCTTC. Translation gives CASSLQDRVTNGYTF.

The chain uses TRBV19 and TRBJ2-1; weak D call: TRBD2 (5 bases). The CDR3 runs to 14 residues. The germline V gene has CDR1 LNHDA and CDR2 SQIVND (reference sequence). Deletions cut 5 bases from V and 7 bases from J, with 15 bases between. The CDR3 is CASSEGVRRNEQFF. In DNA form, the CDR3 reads TGTGCCAGTAGTGAGGGAGTCAGAAGGAATGAGCAGTTCTTC.

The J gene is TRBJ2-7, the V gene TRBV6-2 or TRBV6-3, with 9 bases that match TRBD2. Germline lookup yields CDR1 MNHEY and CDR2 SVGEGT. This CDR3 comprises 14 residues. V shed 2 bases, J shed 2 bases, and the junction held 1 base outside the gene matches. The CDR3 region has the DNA TGTGCCAGCAGTTACATAGCGGGGGCCTACGAGCAGTACTTC. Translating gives CASSYIAGAYEQYF.

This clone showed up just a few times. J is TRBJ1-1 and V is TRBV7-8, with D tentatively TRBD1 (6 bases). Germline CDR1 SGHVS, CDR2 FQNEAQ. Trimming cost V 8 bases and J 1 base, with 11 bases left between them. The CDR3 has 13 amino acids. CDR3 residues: CASGGQPNTEAFF. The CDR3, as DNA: TGTGCCAGCGGAGGACAGCCGAACACTGAAGCTTTCTTT.

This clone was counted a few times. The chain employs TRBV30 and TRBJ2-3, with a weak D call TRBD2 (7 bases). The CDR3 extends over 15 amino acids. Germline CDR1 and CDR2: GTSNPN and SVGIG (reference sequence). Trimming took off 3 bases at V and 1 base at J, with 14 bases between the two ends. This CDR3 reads CAWRGRGFRTDTQYF. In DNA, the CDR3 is TGTGCCTGGAGGGGGAGGGGGTTCCGCACAGATACGCAGTATTTT. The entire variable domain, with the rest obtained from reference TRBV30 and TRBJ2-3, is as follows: SQTIHQWPATLVQPVGSPLSLECTVEGTSNPNLYWYRQAAGRGLQLLFYSVGIGQISSEVPQNLSASRPQDRQFILSSKKLLLSDSGFYLCAWRGRGFRTDTQYFGPGTRLTVL.

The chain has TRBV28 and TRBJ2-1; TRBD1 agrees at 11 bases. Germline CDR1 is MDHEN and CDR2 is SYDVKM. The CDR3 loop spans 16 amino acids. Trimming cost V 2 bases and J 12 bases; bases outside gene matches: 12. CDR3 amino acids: CASSLGTGGILSWQFF. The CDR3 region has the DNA TGTGCCAGCAGTTTAGGGACAGGGGGGATTCTCTCATGGCAGTTCTTC.

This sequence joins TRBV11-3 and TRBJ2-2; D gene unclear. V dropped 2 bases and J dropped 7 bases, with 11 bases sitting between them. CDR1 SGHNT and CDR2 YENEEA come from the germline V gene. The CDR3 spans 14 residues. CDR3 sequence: CASSLSSPVGELFF. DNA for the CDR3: TGTGCCAGCAGCTTAAGTTCGCCGGTCGGGGAGCTGTTTTTT.

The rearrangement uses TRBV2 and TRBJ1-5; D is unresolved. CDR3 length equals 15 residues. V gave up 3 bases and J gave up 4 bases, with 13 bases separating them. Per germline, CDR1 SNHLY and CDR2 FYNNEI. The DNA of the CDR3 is TGTGCCAGCAGTGAGGGCCCCGAATGGAATCAGCCCCAGCATTTT. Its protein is CASSEGPEWNQPQHF.

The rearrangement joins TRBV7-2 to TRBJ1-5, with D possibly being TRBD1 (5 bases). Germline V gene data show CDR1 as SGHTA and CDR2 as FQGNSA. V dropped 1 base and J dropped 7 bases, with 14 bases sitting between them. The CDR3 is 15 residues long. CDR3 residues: CASSLVGHPGQPQHF. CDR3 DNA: TGTGCCAGCAGCTTAGTAGGACACCCCGGGCAGCCCCAGCATTTT.

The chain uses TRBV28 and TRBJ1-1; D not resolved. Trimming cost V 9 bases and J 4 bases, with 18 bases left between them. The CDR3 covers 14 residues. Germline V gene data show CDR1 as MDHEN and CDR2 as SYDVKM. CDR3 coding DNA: TGTGCCAGTCAGGCGGCACTCCGGGGCACTGAAGCTTTCTTT. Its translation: CASQAALRGTEAFF.

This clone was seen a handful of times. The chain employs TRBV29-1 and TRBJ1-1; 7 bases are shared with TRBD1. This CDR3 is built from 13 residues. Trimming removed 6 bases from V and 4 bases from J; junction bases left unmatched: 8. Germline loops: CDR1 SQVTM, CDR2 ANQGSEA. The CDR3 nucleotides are TGCAGCGTCTCCCAGGGGGTAGGCACTGAAGCTTTCTTT. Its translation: CSVSQGVGTEAFF.

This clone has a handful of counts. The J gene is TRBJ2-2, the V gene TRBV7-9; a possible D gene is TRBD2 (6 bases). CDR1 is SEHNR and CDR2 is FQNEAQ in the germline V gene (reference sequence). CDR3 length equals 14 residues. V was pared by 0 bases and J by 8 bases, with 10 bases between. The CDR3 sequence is CASSLAGLQGELFF. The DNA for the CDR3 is TGTGCCAGCAGCTTAGCGGGACTTCAAGGGGAGCTGTTTTTT.

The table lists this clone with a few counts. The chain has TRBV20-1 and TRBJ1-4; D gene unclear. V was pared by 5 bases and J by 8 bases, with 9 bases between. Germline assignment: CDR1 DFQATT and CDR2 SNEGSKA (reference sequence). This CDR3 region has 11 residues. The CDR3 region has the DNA TGCAGTGCTGAGGCGGGAGAAAAACTGTTTTTT. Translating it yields CSAEAGEKLFF.

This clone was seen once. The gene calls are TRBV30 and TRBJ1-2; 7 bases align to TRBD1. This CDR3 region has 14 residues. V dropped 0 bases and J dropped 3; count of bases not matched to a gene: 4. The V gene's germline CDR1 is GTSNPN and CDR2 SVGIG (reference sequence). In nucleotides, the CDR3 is TGTGCCTGGAGTGTACATCAGGGGGACTATGGCTACACCTTC. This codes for CAWSVHQGDYGYTF.

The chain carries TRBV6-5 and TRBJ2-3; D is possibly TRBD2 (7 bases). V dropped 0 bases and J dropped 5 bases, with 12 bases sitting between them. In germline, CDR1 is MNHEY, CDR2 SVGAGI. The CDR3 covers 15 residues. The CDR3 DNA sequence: TGTGCCAGCAGTTACTCATACGGGGGGCAAGATACGCAGTATTTT. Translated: CASSYSYGGQDTQYF.

The CDR3 DNA sequence: TGTGCCAGCCTCTTTCCTAACTCTGGGGCCAACGTCCTGACTTTC. Its translation: CASLFPNSGANVLTF. The chain combines TRBV7-9 with TRBJ2-6; no reliable D call. This CDR3 spans 15 amino acids. Trimming removed 8 bases at V and 0 bases at J, with 11 bases between. Germline-derived CDR1 and CDR2 are SEHNR and FQNEAQ (reference sequence).

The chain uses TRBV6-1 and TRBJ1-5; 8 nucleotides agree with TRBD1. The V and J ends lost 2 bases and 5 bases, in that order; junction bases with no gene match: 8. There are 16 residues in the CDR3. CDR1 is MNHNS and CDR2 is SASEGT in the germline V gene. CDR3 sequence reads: CASSEKSRGRDQPQHF. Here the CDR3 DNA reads TGTGCCAGCAGTGAAAAGTCCAGGGGGCGGGATCAGCCCCAGCATTTT.

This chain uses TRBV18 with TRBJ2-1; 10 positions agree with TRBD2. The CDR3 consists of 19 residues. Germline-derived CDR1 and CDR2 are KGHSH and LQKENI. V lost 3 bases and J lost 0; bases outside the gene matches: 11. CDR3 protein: CASSPLSFASGSSYNEQFF. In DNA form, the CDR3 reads TGTGCCAGCTCACCCCTTTCGTTTGCTAGCGGGAGCTCCTACAATGAGCAGTTCTTC.

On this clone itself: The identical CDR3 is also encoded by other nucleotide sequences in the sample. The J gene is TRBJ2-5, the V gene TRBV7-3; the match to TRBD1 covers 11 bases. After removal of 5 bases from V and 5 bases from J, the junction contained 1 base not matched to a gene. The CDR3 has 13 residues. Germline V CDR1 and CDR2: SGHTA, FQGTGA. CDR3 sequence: CASSRDRGETQYF. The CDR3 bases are TGTGCCAGCAGCCGGGACAGGGGGGAGACCCAGTACTTC.

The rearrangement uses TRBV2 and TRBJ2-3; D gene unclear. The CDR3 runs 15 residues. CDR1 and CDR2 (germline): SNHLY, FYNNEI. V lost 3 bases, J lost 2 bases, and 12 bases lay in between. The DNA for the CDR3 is TGTGCCAGCAGTGACCCCGGAGAGGTCACAGATACGCAGTATTTT. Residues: CASSDPGEVTDTQYF.

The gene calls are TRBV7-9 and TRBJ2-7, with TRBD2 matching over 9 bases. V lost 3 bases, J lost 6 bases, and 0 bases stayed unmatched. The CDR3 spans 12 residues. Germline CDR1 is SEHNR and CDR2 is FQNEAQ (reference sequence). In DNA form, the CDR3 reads TGTGCCAGCAGCTTGACTAGCGGCGAGCAGTACTTC. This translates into CASSLTSGEQYF.